The clone carrying this T cell receptor (beta chain) has just a few counts. Its antigen is not known. Only in-frame clones appear in the TCRdb table, and some are missing; sequencing was by immunoSEQ multiplex PCR. The table has almost 80,000 clones, 87% seen once. This entry belongs to a study of OX40 agonist ivuxolimab in advanced cancers. Study-wide findings and caveats: Among the least clonally expanded were partial responders at 0.1-3.0 mg/kg.

The source is an adult with an advanced solid tumor such as melanoma, head and neck, liver or kidney cancer. Sequencing was performed on CD4+ or CD8+ T cells sorted from blood, taken in a trial of the OX40 agonist ivuxolimab.

The CDR3 loop is CASSYSSKGDYGYTF. CDR3 in DNA: TGTGCCAGCAGTTACTCGAGCAAGGGTGACTATGGCTACACCTTC. This sequence joins TRBV6-5 and TRBJ1-2, with unresolved D. V was cut by 0 bases and J by 3 bases, with 11 bases left in between. This CDR3 region has 15 residues. CDR1 MNHEY and CDR2 SVGAGI come from the germline V gene.